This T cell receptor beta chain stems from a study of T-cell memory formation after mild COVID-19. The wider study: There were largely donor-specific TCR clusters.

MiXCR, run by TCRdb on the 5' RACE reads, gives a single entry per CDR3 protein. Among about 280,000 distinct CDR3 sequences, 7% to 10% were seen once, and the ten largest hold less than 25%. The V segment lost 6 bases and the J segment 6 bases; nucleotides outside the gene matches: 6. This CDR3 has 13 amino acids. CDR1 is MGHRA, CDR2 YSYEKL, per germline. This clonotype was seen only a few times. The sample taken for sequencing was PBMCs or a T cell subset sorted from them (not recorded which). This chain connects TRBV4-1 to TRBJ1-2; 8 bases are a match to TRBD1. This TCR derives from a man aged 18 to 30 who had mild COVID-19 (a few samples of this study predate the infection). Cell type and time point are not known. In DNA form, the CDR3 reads TGCGCCAGCAGTTCAGGGGGCGGAAATGGCTACACCTTC. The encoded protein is CASSSGGGNGYTF.